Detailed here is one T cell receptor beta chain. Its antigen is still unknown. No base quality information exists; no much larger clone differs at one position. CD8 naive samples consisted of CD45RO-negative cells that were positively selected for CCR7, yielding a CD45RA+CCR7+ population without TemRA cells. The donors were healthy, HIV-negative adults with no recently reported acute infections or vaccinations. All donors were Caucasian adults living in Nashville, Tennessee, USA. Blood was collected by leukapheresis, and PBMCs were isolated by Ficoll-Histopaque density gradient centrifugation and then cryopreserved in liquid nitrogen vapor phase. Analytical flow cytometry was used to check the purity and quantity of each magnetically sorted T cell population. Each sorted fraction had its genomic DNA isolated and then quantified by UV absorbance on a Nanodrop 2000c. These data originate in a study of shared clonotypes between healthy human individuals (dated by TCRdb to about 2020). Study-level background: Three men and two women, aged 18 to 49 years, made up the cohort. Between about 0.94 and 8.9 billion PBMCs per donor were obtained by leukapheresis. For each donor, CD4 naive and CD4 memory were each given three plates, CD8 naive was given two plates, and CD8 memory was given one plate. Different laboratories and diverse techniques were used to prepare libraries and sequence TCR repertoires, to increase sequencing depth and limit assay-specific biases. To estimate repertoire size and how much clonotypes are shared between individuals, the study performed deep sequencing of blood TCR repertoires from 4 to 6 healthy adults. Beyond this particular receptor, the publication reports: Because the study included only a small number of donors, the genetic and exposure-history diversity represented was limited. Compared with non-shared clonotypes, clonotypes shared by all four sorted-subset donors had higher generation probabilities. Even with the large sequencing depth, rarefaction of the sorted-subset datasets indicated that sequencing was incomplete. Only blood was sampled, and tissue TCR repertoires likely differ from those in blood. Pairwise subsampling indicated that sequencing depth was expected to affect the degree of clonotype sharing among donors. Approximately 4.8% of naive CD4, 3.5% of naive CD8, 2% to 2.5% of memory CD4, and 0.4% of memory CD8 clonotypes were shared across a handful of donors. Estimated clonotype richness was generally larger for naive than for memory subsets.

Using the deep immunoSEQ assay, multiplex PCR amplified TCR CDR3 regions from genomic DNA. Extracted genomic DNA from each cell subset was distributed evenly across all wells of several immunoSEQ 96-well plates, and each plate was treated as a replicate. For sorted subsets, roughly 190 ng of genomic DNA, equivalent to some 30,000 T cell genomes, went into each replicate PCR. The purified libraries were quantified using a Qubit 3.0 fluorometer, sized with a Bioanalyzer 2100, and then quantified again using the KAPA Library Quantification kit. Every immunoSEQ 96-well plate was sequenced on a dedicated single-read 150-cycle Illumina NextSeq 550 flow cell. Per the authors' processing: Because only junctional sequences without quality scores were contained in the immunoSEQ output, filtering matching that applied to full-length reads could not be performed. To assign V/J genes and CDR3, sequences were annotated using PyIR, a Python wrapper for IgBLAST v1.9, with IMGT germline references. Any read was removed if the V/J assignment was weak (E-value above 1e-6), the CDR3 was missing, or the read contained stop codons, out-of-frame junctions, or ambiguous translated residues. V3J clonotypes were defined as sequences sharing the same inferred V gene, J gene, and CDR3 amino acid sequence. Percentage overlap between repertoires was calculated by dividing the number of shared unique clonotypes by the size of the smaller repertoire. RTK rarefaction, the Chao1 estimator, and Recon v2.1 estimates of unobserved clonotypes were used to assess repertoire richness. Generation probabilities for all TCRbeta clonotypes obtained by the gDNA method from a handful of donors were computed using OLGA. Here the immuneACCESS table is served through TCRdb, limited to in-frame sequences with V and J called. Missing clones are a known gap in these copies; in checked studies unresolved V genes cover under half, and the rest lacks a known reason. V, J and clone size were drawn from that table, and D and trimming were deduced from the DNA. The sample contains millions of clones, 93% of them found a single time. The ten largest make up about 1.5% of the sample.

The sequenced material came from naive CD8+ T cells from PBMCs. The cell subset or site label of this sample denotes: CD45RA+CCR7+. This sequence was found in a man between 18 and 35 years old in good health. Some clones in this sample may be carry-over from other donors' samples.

The CDR3 protein: CASSEASRPSSYEQYF. The DNA sequence follows: TGTGCCAGCAGTGAAGCAAGCCGGCCTAGCTCCTACGAGCAGTACTTC. The rearrangement combines TRBV2 with TRBJ2-7, with no D gene named confidently. According to the germline V gene, CDR1 reads SNHLY and CDR2 reads FYNNEI. The V end loses 0 bases and the J end loses 0 bases, and a stretch of 12 bases separates them. Its CDR3 holds 16 amino acids, cysteine through phenylalanine. CDR3 DNA is the only sequence kept; it has 48 bases, read in frame from the first base.